A single TCR beta chain is shown here with its context. Its target is not known. The data belong to a study of lymphopenia after photon versus proton radiotherapy. Study results and limitations: Survival link was tested only in deceased patients; proton benefit remains a possibility. In patients who died, overall survival fell as post-nadir TCR diversity dropped more. Proton therapy kept repertoires fairly stable, unlike photons, which gained effector/memory cells.

Assay: immunoSEQ multiplex PCR; the TCRdb copy retains only in-frame clones and omits some. The sample lists approximately 71,000 clones, roughly 93% seen once, with about 3% in the top ten. CDR1 and CDR2 (germline): SGHNT, YYREEE (reference sequence). V was pared by 4 bases and J by 5 bases, with 14 bases of the junction left unmatched. The CDR3 contains 18 residues. Material: peripheral blood, obtained from a patient treated with photon-based radiotherapy. J is TRBJ2-4 and V is TRBV5-4; 11 positions match TRBD2. The clonotype originates from a woman between 65 and 79 years old with pancreatic cancer. The CDR3 is CASSPRGWSSGGENIQYF. The CDR3 region has the DNA TGTGCCAGCAGCCCCCGGGGTTGGAGTAGCGGGGGGGAAAACATTCAGTACTTC.